Listed here are 10 T cell receptor beta chains from one sample, sequenced in a study of cytotoxic CD8 clonotypes in ibrutinib-treated CLL. Assay used: immunoSEQ multiplex PCR; TCRdb lists only in-frame clones, some missing. Of about 130,000 clones listed, 79% were seen once; the top ten hold roughly 12%. Sequenced here: PBMCs, sampled after 12 months of ibrutinib treatment. The receptor set was obtained from a human donor with chronic lymphocytic leukemia.

The chain carries TRBV7-3 and TRBJ2-5; TRBD2 matches 12 bases. J was trimmed by 4 bases and V by 4 bases; bases with no gene match: 4. Germline V CDR1 and CDR2: SGHTA, FQGTGA. CDR3 length equals 15 residues. In DNA form, the CDR3 reads TGTGCCAGCAGCTACTTGGGACTAGCGGGAGAGACCCAGTACTTC. This translates into CASSYLGLAGETQYF.

The CDR3 coding sequence is TGTGCCAGCAGCTTAGGTGAAAACACCATATATTTT. Translated, it gives CASSLGENTIYF. The chain uses TRBV11-2 and TRBJ1-3; D is ambiguous. V was pared by 1 base and J by 6 bases, with 4 bases between. The germline CDR1 and CDR2 sequences are SGHAT and FQNNGV. The CDR3 sequence is 12 residues long.

The genes are TRBV4-2 and TRBJ2-3; D may be TRBD2 (7 bases). Germline CDR1 is LGHNA and CDR2 is YNFKEQ. The V end was cut by 5 bases, the J end by 3 bases, with 15 bases between. This CDR3 comprises 15 residues. CDR3 residues: CASSSLGGATDTQYF. CDR3 nucleotides: TGTGCCAGCAGCTCTCTAGGGGGGGCTACAGATACGCAGTATTTT.

The chain couples TRBV18 to TRBJ2-1; 10 nucleotides line up with TRBD1. V trimming: 1 base; J trimming: 9 bases; junction bases outside the gene matches: 3. This CDR3 is 14 amino acids long. Germline loops: CDR1 KGHSH, CDR2 LQKENI. The CDR3 reads CASSPLGQGFEQFF. DNA of the CDR3: TGTGCCAGCTCACCACTGGGACAGGGGTTTGAGCAGTTCTTC.

This clone appeared a single time. As DNA, the CDR3 is TGTGCCTGGAGTGTATCCCTGACTAGCGGGAGCTCCTACAATGAGCAGTTCTTC. Its translation is CAWSVSLTSGSSYNEQFF. The V and J genes are TRBV30 and TRBJ2-1; 12 nucleotides agree with TRBD2. Per the germline V gene, CDR1 is GTSNPN and CDR2 is SVGIG (reference sequence). The trim removed 0 bases at V and 0 bases at J, leaving 6 bases unmatched. This CDR3 has 18 residues. Combining the CDR3 with reference TRBV30 and TRBJ2-1 gives the whole variable domain SQTIHQWPATLVQPVGSPLSLECTVEGTSNPNLYWYRQAAGRGLQLLFYSVGIGQISSEVPQNLSASRPQDRQFILSSKKLLLSDSGFYLCAWSVSLTSGSSYNEQFFGPGTRLTVL.

This clone has a handful of counts. The chain has TRBV18 and TRBJ1-1, with TRBD1 as a possible D gene (5 bases). The CDR3 is 15 amino acids. CDR1 is KGHSH, CDR2 LQKENI, per germline. Trimming removed 3 bases from V and 5 bases from J, with 16 bases in between. The DNA of the CDR3 is TGTGCCAGCTCACCGCCGACCGGGGGAAGGACTGAAGCTTTCTTT. It yields the protein CASSPPTGGRTEAFF.

The chain employs TRBV5-1 and TRBJ2-7, with D uncertain. CDR1 SGHRS and CDR2 YFSETQ come from the germline V gene. Trimming shortened V by 0 bases and J by 3 bases, and 10 bases separated the two germline ends. The CDR3 has 14 amino acids. CDR3 DNA sequence: TGCGCCAGCAGCTTGGAGGCACTCCACTACGAGCAGTACTTC. Its protein is CASSLEALHYEQYF.

The V call is TRBV15, the J call TRBJ2-7; possible D gene TRBD2, 6 bases. This CDR3 contains 13 residues. Trimming stripped 4 bases from V and 3 bases from J, with 10 bases between. CDR1 and CDR2 from the germline V gene are LNHNV and YYDKDF (reference sequence). DNA of the CDR3: TGTGCCACCAGCAAAGGGACTTTCTACGAGCAGTACTTC. As protein: CATSKGTFYEQYF.

The rearrangement uses TRBV9 and TRBJ2-1; 11 nucleotides match TRBD2. Per germline, CDR1 SGDLS and CDR2 YYNGEE. The CDR3 loop spans 20 amino acids. The V segment lost 4 bases and the J segment 4 bases; nucleotides outside the gene matches: 19. CDR3 region: CASSRSTSGALAIKYNEQFF. CDR3 nucleotide sequence: TGTGCCAGCAGCCGATCGACTAGCGGGGCCCTAGCGATTAAGTACAATGAGCAGTTCTTC.

This chain joins TRBV28 and TRBJ2-7, with a tentative D call TRBD1 (5 bases). The CDR3 is made up of 15 amino acids. The germline V gene has CDR1 MDHEN and CDR2 SYDVKM. The ends were cut back, 3 bases at V and 5 bases at J, with 17 bases in the middle. As DNA, the CDR3 is TGTGCCAGCAGTTTTGGATTGTCAGGGTTGGACGAGCAGTACTTC. The encoded protein is CASSFGLSGLDEQYF.